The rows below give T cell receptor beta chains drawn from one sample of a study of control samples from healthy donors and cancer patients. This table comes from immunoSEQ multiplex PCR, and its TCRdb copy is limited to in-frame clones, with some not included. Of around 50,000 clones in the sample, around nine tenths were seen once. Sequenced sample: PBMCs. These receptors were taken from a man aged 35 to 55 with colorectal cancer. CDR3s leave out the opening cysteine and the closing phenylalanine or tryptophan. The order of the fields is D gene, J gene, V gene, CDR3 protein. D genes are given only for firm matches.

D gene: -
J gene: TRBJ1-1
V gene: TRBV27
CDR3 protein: ASSLHRRPEAF

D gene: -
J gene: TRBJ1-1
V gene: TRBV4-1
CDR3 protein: ASSQEAVIGTEAF

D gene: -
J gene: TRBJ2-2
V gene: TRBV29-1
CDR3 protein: SVNRGPSAGELF

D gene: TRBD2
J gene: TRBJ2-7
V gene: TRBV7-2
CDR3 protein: ASSLVPSGSHEQY

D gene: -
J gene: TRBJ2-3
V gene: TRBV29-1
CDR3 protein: SVEGGNTDTQY

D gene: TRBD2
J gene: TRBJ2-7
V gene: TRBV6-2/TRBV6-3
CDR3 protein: ASSPLSGRIHEQY

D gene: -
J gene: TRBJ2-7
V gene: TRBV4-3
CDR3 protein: ASSLDRDFSYEQY

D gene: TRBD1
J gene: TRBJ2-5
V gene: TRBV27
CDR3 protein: ASRPGGEQETQY

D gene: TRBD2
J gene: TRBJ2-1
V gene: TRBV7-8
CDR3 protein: ASSLDPSGFEQF

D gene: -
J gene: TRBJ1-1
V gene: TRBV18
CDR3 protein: ASSTWTPESTEAF

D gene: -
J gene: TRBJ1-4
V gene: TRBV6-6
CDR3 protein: ASSYSRQNEKLF

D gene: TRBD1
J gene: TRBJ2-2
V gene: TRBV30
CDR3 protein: AWIRQGYTGELF

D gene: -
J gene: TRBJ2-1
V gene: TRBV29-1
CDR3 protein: SVAVAPSSYNEQF

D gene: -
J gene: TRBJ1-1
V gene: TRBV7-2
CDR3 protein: ASTPGVGMNTEAF

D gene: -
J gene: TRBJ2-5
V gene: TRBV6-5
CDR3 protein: ASKLLGIYQETQY

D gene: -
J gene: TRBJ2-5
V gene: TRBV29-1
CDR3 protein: SVFGTDVTQY

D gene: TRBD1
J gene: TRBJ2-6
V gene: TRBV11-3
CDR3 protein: ASSSRQGSGANVLT

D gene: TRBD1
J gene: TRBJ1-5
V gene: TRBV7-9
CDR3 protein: ASSGPYWDRDPFNQPQH

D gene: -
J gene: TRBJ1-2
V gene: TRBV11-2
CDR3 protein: ASSNRGGGYT

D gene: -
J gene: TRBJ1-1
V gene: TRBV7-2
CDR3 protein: ASSLTANTEAF

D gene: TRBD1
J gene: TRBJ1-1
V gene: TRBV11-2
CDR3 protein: ASSSLQGVHEAF

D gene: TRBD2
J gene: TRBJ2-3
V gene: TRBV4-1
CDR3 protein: ASSLWGGLGSDTQY

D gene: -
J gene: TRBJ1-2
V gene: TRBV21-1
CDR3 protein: ASSTAGHPYGYT

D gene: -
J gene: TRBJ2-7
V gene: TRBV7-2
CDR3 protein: ASSLRRGGSYEQY

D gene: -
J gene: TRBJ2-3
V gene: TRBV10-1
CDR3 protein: ASSDSLVDTQY

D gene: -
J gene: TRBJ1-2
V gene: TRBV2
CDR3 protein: ASSEGRAGQD